The 7 T cell receptor beta chains reported below all come from one sample, sequenced in a study of T cells in Graves' hyperthyroidism and ophthalmopathy. Authors of the study amplified TCR beta CDR3 regions from RNA transcripts. Researchers ran a first-round RT-PCR on the TCR CDR3 using the HTBI primer set. MiXCR was run by TCRdb on the multiplex PCR reads, yielding one entry per CDR3 protein. The sample lists around 34,000 distinct CDR3 sequences, around half occurring once. Specimen: blood. The receptors come from a woman between 40 and 55 years old with Graves' ophthalmopathy.

This clonotype was counted at least ten times. The chain joins TRBV5-6 to TRBJ2-3, with D unclear. The ends were cut back, 1 base at V and 6 bases at J, with 3 bases in the middle. The CDR3 runs to 11 residues. Germline V gene data show CDR1 as SGHDT and CDR2 as YYEEEE. CDR3 sequence reads: CASSLLDTQYF. DNA for the CDR3: TGTGCCAGCAGCTTGCTGGATACGCAGTATTTT.

The sample holds many counts of this clonotype. The chain joins TRBV6-5 to TRBJ1-1; 12 bases agree with TRBD1. V trimming: 4 bases; J trimming: 9 bases; junction bases outside the gene matches: 3. The germline V gene encodes CDR1 MNHEY and CDR2 SVGAGI. This CDR3 has 13 residues. In DNA, the CDR3 is TGTGCCAGCAGTTCCGGGACAGGGGGCCAAGCTTTCTTT. Amino acids: CASSSGTGGQAFF.

This clonotype is a singleton in its sample. V and J are TRBV11-3 and TRBJ1-2; 7 positions agree with TRBD1. V dropped 5 bases and J dropped 3; count of bases not matched to a gene: 9. CDR1 is SGHNT, CDR2 YENEEA, per germline. The CDR3 sequence is 15 residues long. CDR3 sequence reads: CASSPDETGYYGYTF. The CDR3 region has the DNA TGTGCCAGCAGCCCAGACGAGACAGGGTACTATGGCTACACCTTC.

This clonotype was seen many times. This chain uses TRBV7-2 with TRBJ2-3, with TRBD1 as a possible D gene (7 bases). Germline CDR1 is SGHTA and CDR2 is FQGNSA. V was shortened by 1 base and J by 4 bases, with 12 bases between the two germline ends. This CDR3 is 15 amino acids long. The DNA of the CDR3 is TGTGCCAGCAGCTTAGTAGGAGGGGGCGCAGATACGCAGTATTTT. This translates into CASSLVGGGADTQYF.

The J gene is TRBJ2-7, the V gene TRBV7-9, with 11 bases that match TRBD2. The trim removed 5 bases at V and 3 bases at J, leaving 15 bases unmatched. CDR1 is SEHNR, CDR2 FQNEAQ, per germline (reference sequence). The CDR3 covers 18 residues. CDR3 in DNA: TGTGCCAGCAGCGCTAGACAGGGAACTAGCGGGAGAGTCTACGAGCAGTACTTC. Translating it yields CASSARQGTSGRVYEQYF.

To note about this clonotype: The CDR3 ends on some other residue instead of the conserved phenylalanine or tryptophan, so this is likely a read error. It is unclear where the CDR3 begins or ends on the DNA, so no DNA is shown, and the CDR3 is as TCRdb lists it. The rearrangement links TRBV5-1 to TRBJ1-3. Germline V gene data show CDR1 as SGHRS and CDR2 as YFSETQ. The CDR3 is 9 amino acids long, termini counted. The CDR3 sequence: CASSLPQGN.

This clonotype is medium-sized (0.01 to 0.1%) by share. CDR3: CASSPSGVETQYF. The DNA for the CDR3 is TGTGCCAGCAGCCCAAGCGGTGTGGAGACCCAGTACTTC. The rearrangement joins TRBV7-9 to TRBJ2-5; D is possibly TRBD2 (5 bases). Trimming took off 5 bases at V and 5 bases at J, with 12 bases between the two ends. CDR1 and CDR2 (germline): SEHNR, FQNEAQ (reference sequence). The CDR3 runs to 13 residues.